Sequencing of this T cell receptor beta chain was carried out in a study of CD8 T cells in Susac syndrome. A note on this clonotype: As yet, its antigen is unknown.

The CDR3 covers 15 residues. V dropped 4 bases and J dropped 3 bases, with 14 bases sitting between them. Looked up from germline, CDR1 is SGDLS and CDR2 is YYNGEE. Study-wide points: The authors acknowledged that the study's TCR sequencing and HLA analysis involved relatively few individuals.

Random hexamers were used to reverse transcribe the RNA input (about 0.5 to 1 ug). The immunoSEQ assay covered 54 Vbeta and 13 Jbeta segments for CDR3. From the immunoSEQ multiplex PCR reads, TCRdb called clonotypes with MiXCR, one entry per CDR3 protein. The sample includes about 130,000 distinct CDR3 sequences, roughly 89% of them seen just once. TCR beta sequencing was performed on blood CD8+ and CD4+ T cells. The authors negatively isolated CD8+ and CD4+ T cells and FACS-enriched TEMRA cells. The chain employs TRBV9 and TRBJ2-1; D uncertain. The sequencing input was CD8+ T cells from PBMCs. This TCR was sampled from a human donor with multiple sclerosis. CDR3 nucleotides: TGTGCCAGCAGCACCATGGGCGGCAACTACAATGAGCAGTTCTTC. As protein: CASSTMGGNYNEQFF. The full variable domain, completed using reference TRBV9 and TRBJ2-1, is DSGVTQTPKHLITATGQRVTLRCSPRSGDLSVYWYQQSLDQGLQFLIQYYNGEERAKGNILERFSAQQFPDLHSELNLSSLELGDSALYFCASSTMGGNYNEQFFGPGTRLTVL.